The 27 T cell receptor beta chains presented below share a single source sample, sequenced in a study of T cell responses to AZD1222 COVID-19 vaccine. Assay: immunoSEQ multiplex PCR; the TCRdb copy retains only in-frame clones and omits some. Altogether around 180,000 clones are present, approximately 87% being singletons, with the ten largest covering approximately 2.5%. This material consisted of peripheral blood, taken on day 0 of MenACWY control vaccination. These receptors were obtained from an adult in good health.

The chain links TRBV24-1 to TRBJ1-2; no firm D call. Germline-derived CDR1 and CDR2 are KGHDR and SFDVKD. The CDR3 is made up of 14 amino acids. V was trimmed by 3 bases and J by 8 bases, leaving 15 bases between them. This CDR3 reads CATSDPTFFGGYTF. Written as DNA, the CDR3 is TGTGCCACCAGTGATCCGACCTTCTTTGGAGGCTACACCTTC.

J is TRBJ1-5 and V is TRBV19, with D hard to call. The CDR3 sequence is 15 residues long. V was pared by 4 bases and J by 6 bases, with 16 bases between. Germline V gene lookup returns CDR1 LNHDA and CDR2 SQIVND (reference sequence). This CDR3 is CASSKESIFGQPQHF. The CDR3 bases are TGTGCCAGTAGTAAGGAGTCAATTTTCGGTCAGCCCCAGCATTTT.

The rearrangement links TRBV28 to TRBJ1-5; 7 bases match TRBD1. J was trimmed by 4 bases and V by 5 bases; bases with no gene match: 20. Germline V gene lookup returns CDR1 MDHEN and CDR2 SYDVKM. CDR3 length: 19 amino acids. CDR3 sequence: CASSPPNRDSRFGNQPQHF. The CDR3 nucleotides are TGTGCCAGCAGTCCCCCTAATAGGGACAGCAGGTTCGGGAATCAGCCCCAGCATTTT.

V is TRBV11-3 and J is TRBJ2-7; D might be TRBD1 or TRBD2, each matching 6 bases. The germline V and J ends were trimmed by 5 bases and 6 bases, with 17 bases remaining between them. Germline V gene sequence: CDR1 SGHNT, CDR2 YENEEA. The CDR3 sequence is 14 residues long. CDR3 coding DNA: TGTGCCAGCAGCATCGCCGCGGGACATCCCGAGCAGTACTTC. Its protein is CASSIAAGHPEQYF.

The rearrangement joins TRBV30 to TRBJ1-1, with D possibly matching TRBD1 (5 bases). CDR1 is GTSNPN and CDR2 is SVGIG in the germline V gene (reference sequence). This CDR3 has 11 amino acids. Trimming took off 5 bases at V and 10 bases at J, with 14 bases between the two ends. As DNA, the CDR3 is TGTGCCTGGGTTCACAGGTTGGGAGCTTTCTTT. It yields the protein CAWVHRLGAFF.

CDR3 sequence (DNA): TGCGCCAGCAGCTTGGTCTTTTCGCCGGGACAGGGAGCCGAGCAGTACTTC. This codes for CASSLVFSPGQGAEQYF. This chain links TRBV5-1 with TRBJ2-7; TRBD1 agrees at 9 bases. J gave up 6 bases and V 0 bases, and 13 bases lay outside the gene matches. The CDR3 has 17 amino acids. Germline V gene lookup returns CDR1 SGHRS and CDR2 YFSETQ.

The chain has TRBV3-1 (or the pseudogene TRBV3-2) and TRBJ2-1, with TRBD1 matching 7 bases. The V segment lost 3 bases and the J segment 9 bases; nucleotides outside the gene matches: 8. Looked up from germline, CDR1 is LGHDT and CDR2 is YNNKEL (reference sequence). This CDR3 spans 14 amino acids. CDR3 protein: CASSQDRFYGEQFF. CDR3 sequence (DNA): TGTGCCAGCAGCCAGGACAGGTTTTACGGTGAGCAGTTCTTC.

This clone ranks as medium-sized. The chain combines TRBV6-4 with TRBJ2-2; 8 nucleotides align to TRBD2. The CDR3 runs 13 residues. The germline V gene encodes CDR1 MRHNA and CDR2 SNTAGT. Trimming took 6 bases from V and 3 from J; bases not matched to a gene: 0. CDR3 region: CASSGGDTGELFF. CDR3 sequence (DNA): TGTGCCAGCAGCGGGGGGGACACCGGGGAGCTGTTTTTT.

The chain carries TRBV5-1 and TRBJ1-4; weak D call: TRBD1 (6 bases). The CDR3 sequence is 15 residues long. V was clipped by 5 bases and J by 4 bases, with 15 bases between them. Germline V lookup: CDR1 SGHRS, CDR2 YFSETQ. The DNA for the CDR3 is TGCGCCAGCAGACGGGACACCCCAAGTAATGAAAAACTGTTTTTT. It codes for CASRRDTPSNEKLFF.

V and J are TRBV5-5 and TRBJ2-7, with 8 bases lining up with TRBD1. CDR3 length: 16 amino acids. Looked up from germline, CDR1 is SGHKS and CDR2 is YYEKEE (reference sequence). V was clipped by 0 bases and J by 3 bases; unmatched bases: 8. The CDR3: CASSLDVSGGIYEQYF. The CDR3 DNA reads as TGTGCCAGCAGCTTGGATGTGTCAGGGGGCATCTACGAGCAGTACTTC. The entire variable domain, with the rest obtained from reference TRBV5-5 and TRBJ2-7, is as follows: DAGVTQSPTHLIKTRGQQVTLRCSPISGHKSVSWYQQVLGQGPQFIFQYYEKEERGRGNFPDRFSARQFPNYSSELNVNALLLGDSALYLCASSLDVSGGIYEQYFGPGTRLTVT.

V and J are TRBV28 and TRBJ1-5; D unresolved. This CDR3 comprises 14 residues. The V gene lost 6 bases and the J gene lost 7 bases, with 16 bases spanning the gap. The germline V gene has CDR1 MDHEN and CDR2 SYDVKM. The CDR3 coding sequence is TGTGCCAGCAGCCGCCCCCGGGCGGGCCAGCCCCAGCATTTT. This sequence encodes CASSRPRAGQPQHF.

The chain uses TRBV3-1 (or the pseudogene TRBV3-2) and TRBJ1-2, with D maybe TRBD1 (5 bases). V lost 4 bases and J 0 bases, leaving 12 bases between the germline ends. The germline gives CDR1 LGHDT, CDR2 YNNKEL (reference sequence). The CDR3 extends over 15 amino acids. DNA for the CDR3: TGTGCCAGCAGCCCGGGACCGCCAGCTAACTATGGCTACACCTTC. This sequence encodes CASSPGPPANYGYTF.

V and J are TRBV6-5 and TRBJ2-2; a weak D match, TRBD1 (5 bases). Germline CDR1 and CDR2: MNHEY and SVGAGI. This CDR3 has 14 residues. V lost 6 bases, J lost 1 base, and 9 bases lay in between. The CDR3 spells CASSLGVNTGELFF. The CDR3 nucleotides read TGTGCCAGCAGCCTAGGGGTGAACACCGGGGAGCTGTTTTTT.

The chain combines TRBV7-9 with TRBJ2-1; the match to TRBD1 covers 8 bases. The germline V gene encodes CDR1 SEHNR and CDR2 FQNEAQ (reference sequence). The CDR3 has 16 residues. J gave up 0 bases and V 5 bases, and 6 bases lay outside the gene matches. The CDR3 protein is CASSQPTGDSYNEQFF. The CDR3 bases are TGTGCCAGCAGCCAACCGACAGGGGACTCCTACAATGAGCAGTTCTTC. Full variable domain (rest looked up from reference TRBV7-9 and TRBJ2-1): DTGVSQNPRHKITKRGQNVTFRCDPISEHNRLYWYRQTLGQGPEFLTYFQNEAQLEKSRLLSDRFSAERPKGSFSTLEIQRTEQGDSAMYLCASSQPTGDSYNEQFFGPGTRLTVL.

To note about this clone: Other nucleotide sequences in the sample specify the same CDR3. The chain is built from TRBV30 and TRBJ1-1, with a weak D call TRBD1 (6 bases). The V end was cut by 2 bases, the J end by 1 base, with 8 bases between. The V gene's germline CDR1 is GTSNPN and CDR2 SVGIG (reference sequence). This CDR3 has 13 amino acids. DNA for the CDR3: TGTGCCTGGAGTCCGACAGGGAACACTGAAGCTTTCTTT. Translated: CAWSPTGNTEAFF.

The chain is built from TRBV7-8 and TRBJ2-7; D is possibly TRBD1 (5 bases). The germline gives CDR1 SGHVS, CDR2 FQNEAQ. V lost 1 base and J lost 2, with 6 bases in between. CDR3 length: 13 amino acids. The CDR3 sequence is CASSLGGTYEQYF. The CDR3 bases are TGTGCCAGCAGCTTAGGGGGCACCTACGAGCAGTACTTC.

The chain uses TRBV30 and TRBJ2-1; 7 bases map to TRBD2. With 0 bases clipped from V and 5 bases from J, the junction kept 4 bases outside the gene matches. Germline CDR1 is GTSNPN and CDR2 is SVGIG (reference sequence). The CDR3 has 14 amino acids. CDR3 protein: CAWSVAGPHNEQFF. CDR3 coding DNA: TGTGCCTGGAGTGTAGCGGGGCCCCACAATGAGCAGTTCTTC.

The chain links TRBV2 to TRBJ1-1; D not resolved. Germline V gene lookup returns CDR1 SNHLY and CDR2 FYNNEI. Trimming cost V 6 bases and J 8 bases, with 7 bases left between them. The CDR3 spans 10 residues. Here the CDR3 reads CASRESEAFF. CDR3 sequence (DNA): TGTGCCAGCAGAGAGAGCGAAGCTTTCTTT.

The chain combines TRBV7-3 with TRBJ2-3, with 7 bases that match TRBD2. J was trimmed by 2 bases and V by 5 bases; bases with no gene match: 10. Germline CDR1 and CDR2: SGHTA and FQGTGA. The CDR3 contains 16 residues. CDR3 sequence reads: CASSPLAGANTDTQYF. The CDR3 DNA is TGTGCCAGCAGCCCGTTAGCGGGTGCTAACACAGATACGCAGTATTTT.

The gene calls are TRBV3-1 (or the pseudogene TRBV3-2) and TRBJ1-3; D gene uncertain. Germline CDR1 reads LGHDT; CDR2 reads YNNKEL (reference sequence). The CDR3 runs to 13 residues. The V end was cut by 3 bases, the J end by 4 bases, with 7 bases between. The CDR3 DNA is TGTGCCAGCAGCCAGAACGGCGGAAACACCATATATTTT. Amino acids: CASSQNGGNTIYF.

The chain is built from TRBV30 and TRBJ1-1, with D possibly matching TRBD1 (5 bases). Trimming took 4 bases from V and 0 from J, leaving 12 bases between them. CDR3 size: 14 residues. Germline CDR1 reads GTSNPN; CDR2 reads SVGIG (reference sequence). The CDR3 region is CAWTEGLMNTEAFF. The CDR3 coding sequence is TGTGCCTGGACTGAGGGGTTAATGAACACTGAAGCTTTCTTT.

The gene calls are TRBV9 and TRBJ2-1; 8 bases are shared with TRBD2. V lost 3 bases to trimming and J lost 6 bases; unmatched junction nucleotides: 5. Germline lookup yields CDR1 SGDLS and CDR2 YYNGEE. CDR3 size: 14 residues. The CDR3 DNA reads TGTGCCAGCAGCGGCCCGGGGGGGATCAATGAGCAGTTCTTC. Translation: CASSGPGGINEQFF.

The rearrangement links TRBV11-2 to TRBJ2-1; D not resolved. Germline assignment: CDR1 SGHAT and CDR2 FQNNGV. This CDR3 is built from 13 residues. V was pared by 3 bases and J by 10 bases, with 13 bases between. The CDR3 region has the DNA TGTGCCAGCAGCTTCACAAGGACGGAGGAGCAGTTCTTC. Amino acid sequence: CASSFTRTEEQFF.

The V call is TRBV27, the J call TRBJ2-3; TRBD1 matches 7 bases. The CDR3 is made up of 17 amino acids. V lost 5 bases and J lost 2; bases outside the gene matches: 13. The germline V gene encodes CDR1 MNHEY and CDR2 SMNVEV (reference sequence). The CDR3 DNA follows: TGTGCCAGCAGTCCGAGGGGACAGTCCGACTTCACAGATACGCAGTATTTT. Its translation is CASSPRGQSDFTDTQYF.

Here the CDR3 DNA reads TGTGCCAGCAGTTTATCAACACGGGCTTTCTTT. It specifies CASSLSTRAFF. V usage is TRBV28 and J usage is TRBJ1-1, with D hard to call. Looked up from germline, CDR1 is MDHEN and CDR2 is SYDVKM. The CDR3 has 11 amino acids. V was shortened by 1 base and J by 11 bases, with 8 bases between the two germline ends.

This chain links TRBV19 with TRBJ1-5; the D gene is possibly TRBD1 (5 bases). Deletions cut 2 bases from V and 1 base from J, with 15 bases between. The CDR3 loop spans 17 amino acids. Germline lookup yields CDR1 LNHDA and CDR2 SQIVND (reference sequence). CDR3 nucleotides: TGTGCCAGTAGTATACCACCCGGCGGGGACAGCAATCAGCCCCAGCATTTT. Its translation: CASSIPPGGDSNQPQHF.

The chain recombines TRBV6-5 with TRBJ2-7; 9 nucleotides align to TRBD1. With V trimmed by 6 bases and J by 0 bases, 3 bases remained unmatched. Germline CDR1 and CDR2: MNHEY and SVGAGI. This CDR3 contains 14 residues. CDR3 sequence: CASSRTGASYEQYF. CDR3 DNA sequence: TGTGCCAGCAGCCGGACAGGGGCCTCCTACGAGCAGTACTTC.